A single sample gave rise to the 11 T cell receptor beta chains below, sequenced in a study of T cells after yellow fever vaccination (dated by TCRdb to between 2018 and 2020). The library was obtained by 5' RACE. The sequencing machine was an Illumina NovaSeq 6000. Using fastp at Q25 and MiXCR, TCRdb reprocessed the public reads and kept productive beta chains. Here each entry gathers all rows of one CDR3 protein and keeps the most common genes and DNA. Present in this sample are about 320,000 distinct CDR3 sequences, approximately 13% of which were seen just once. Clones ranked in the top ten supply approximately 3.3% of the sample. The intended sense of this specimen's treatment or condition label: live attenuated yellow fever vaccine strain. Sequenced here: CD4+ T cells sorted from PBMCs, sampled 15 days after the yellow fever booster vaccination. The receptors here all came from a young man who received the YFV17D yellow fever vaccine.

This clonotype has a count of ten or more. The CDR3 sequence is CASSQAVPDTQYF. The CDR3 DNA sequence: TGTGCCAGCAGCCAAGCCGTGCCTGATACGCAGTATTTT. V and J are TRBV3-1 and TRBJ2-3; unclear D gene. Germline CDR1 and CDR2: LGHDT and YNNKEL (reference sequence). CDR3 length: 13 amino acids. With 1 base removed from V and 6 bases from J, the gap between germline ends came to 8 bases.

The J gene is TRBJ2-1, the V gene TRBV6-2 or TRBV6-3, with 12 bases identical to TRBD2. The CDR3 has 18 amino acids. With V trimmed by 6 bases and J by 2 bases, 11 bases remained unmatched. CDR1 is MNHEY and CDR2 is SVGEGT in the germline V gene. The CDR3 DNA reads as TGTGCCAGCAGCTCCCGGGGACTAGCGGGTACTCCCTACAATGAGCAGTTCTTC. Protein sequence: CASSSRGLAGTPYNEQFF.

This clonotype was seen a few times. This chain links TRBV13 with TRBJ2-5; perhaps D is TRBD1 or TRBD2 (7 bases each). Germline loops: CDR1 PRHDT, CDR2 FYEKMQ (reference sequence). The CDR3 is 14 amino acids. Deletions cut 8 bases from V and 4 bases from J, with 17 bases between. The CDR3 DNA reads TGTGCCAGCGACCAGGGGGGGCGCCCAGAGACCCAGTACTTC. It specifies CASDQGGRPETQYF.

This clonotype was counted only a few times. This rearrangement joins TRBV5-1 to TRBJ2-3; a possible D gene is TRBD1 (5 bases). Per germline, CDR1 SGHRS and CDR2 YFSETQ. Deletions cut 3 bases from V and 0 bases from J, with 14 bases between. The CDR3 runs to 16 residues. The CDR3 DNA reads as TGCGCCAGCAGCTCCCTCGTGGGGCAAAGCACAGATACGCAGTATTTT. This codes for CASSSLVGQSTDTQYF.

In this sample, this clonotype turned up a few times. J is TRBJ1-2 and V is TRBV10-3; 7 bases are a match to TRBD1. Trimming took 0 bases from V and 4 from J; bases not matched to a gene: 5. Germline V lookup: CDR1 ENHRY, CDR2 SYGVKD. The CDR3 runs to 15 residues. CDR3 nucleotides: TGTGCCATCAGTGAGTCGACAGGGTTGGTCTATGGCTACACCTTC. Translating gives CAISESTGLVYGYTF.

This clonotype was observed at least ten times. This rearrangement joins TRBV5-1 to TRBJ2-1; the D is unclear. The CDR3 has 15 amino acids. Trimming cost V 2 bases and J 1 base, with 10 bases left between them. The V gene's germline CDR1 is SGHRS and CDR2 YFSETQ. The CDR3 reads CASSFDQSSYNEQFF. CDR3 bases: TGCGCCAGCAGCTTCGATCAGTCTTCCTACAATGAGCAGTTCTTC.

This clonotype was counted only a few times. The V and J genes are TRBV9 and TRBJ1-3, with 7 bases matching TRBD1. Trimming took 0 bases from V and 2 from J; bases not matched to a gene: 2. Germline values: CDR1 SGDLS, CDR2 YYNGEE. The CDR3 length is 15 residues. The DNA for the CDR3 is TGTGCCAGCAGCGTAGGGGACAGACCTGGAAACACCATATATTTT. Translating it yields CASSVGDRPGNTIYF.

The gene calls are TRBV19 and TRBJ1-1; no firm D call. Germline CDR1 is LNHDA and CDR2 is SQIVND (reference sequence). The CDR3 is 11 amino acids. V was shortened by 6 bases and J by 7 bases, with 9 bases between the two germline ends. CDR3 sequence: CASREGYEAFF. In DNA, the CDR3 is TGTGCCAGTAGGGAAGGTTATGAAGCTTTCTTT.

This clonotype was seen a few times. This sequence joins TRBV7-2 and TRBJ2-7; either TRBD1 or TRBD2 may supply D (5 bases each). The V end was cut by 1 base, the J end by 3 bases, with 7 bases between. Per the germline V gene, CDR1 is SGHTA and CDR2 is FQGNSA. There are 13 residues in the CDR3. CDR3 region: CASSLGGYYEQYV. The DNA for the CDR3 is TGTGCCAGCAGCTTAGGGGGGTACTACGAGCAGTACGTC.

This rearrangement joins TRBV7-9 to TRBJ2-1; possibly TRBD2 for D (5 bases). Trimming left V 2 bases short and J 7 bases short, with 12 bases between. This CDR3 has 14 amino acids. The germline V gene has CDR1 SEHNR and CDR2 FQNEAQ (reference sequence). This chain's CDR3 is CASSLLGVGNEQFF. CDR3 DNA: TGTGCCAGCAGCTTACTCGGGGTGGGTAATGAGCAGTTCTTC.

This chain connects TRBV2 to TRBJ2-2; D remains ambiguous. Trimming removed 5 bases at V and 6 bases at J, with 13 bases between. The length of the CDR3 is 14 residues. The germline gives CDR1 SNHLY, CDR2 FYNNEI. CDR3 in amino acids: CASSSLVWAGELFF. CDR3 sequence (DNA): TGTGCCAGCAGTTCTCTAGTCTGGGCCGGGGAGCTGTTTTTT.